This T cell receptor beta chain was captured in a study of PD-1 blockade in classical Hodgkin lymphoma. Study overall: Patients were treated with nivolumab at 3 mg/kg, and this was given intravenously every 2 weeks.

Some clones are missing from TCRdb's copy, which holds only in-frame ones; the method was immunoSEQ multiplex PCR. The sample holds 7,000 to 7,500 clones, 77% seen once. J lost 3 bases, V lost 5 bases, and 2 bases had no gene match. Germline V gene lookup returns CDR1 SEHNR and CDR2 FQNEAQ (reference sequence). The CDR3 contains 14 residues. This clone was detected only once. No antigen is known for it. Overall study findings and caveats: Baseline TCR diversity was reportedly lower in newly diagnosed patients than healthy donors. Diversity in CD4+ TCRs, unlike that measured in CD8+ TCRs, had risen significantly by C4D1.

After autologous stem cell transplantation all patients relapsed, and prior brentuximab vedotin exposure differed between cohorts. This receptor was taken from a human donor with classical Hodgkin lymphoma. V gene TRBV7-9 combines with J gene TRBJ2-7; 12 positions match TRBD1. The input for sequencing was peripheral blood mononuclear cells (PBMCs), taken before the second cycle of nivolumab. CDR3 in amino acids: CASSRDRGLYEQYF. The CDR3 nucleotides read TGTGCCAGCAGCCGGGACAGGGGGCTCTACGAGCAGTACTTC.